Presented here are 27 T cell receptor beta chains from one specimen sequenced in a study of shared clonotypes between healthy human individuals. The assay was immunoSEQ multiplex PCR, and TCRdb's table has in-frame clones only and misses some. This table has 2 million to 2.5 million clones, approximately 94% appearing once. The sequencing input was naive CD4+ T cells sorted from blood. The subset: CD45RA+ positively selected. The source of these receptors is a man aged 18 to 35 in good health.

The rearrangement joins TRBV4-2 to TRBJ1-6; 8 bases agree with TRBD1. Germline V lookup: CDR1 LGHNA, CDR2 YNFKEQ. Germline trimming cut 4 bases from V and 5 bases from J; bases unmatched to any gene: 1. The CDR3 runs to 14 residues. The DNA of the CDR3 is TGTGCCAGCAGCCTGGACAGGGATAATTCACCCCTCCACTTT. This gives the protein CASSLDRDNSPLHF.

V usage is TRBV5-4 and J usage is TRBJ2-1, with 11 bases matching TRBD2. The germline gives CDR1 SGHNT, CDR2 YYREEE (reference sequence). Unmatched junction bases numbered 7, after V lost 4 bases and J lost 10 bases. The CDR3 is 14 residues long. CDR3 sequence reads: CASSRLAGLGEQFF. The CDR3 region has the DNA TGTGCCAGCAGCCGACTAGCGGGGCTCGGGGAGCAGTTCTTC. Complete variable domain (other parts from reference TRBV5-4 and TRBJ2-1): ETGVTQSPTHLIKTRGQQVTLRCSSQSGHNTVSWYQQALGQGPQFIFQYYREEENGRGNFPPRFSGLQFPNYSSELNVNALELDDSALYLCASSRLAGLGEQFFGPGTRLTVL.

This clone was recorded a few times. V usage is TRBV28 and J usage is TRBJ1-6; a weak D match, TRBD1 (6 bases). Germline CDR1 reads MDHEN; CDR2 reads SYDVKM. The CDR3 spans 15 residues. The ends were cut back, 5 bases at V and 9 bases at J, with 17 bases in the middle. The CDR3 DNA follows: TGTGCCAGCAGTGCCGGGACACTCGGGGGTTCACCCCTCCACTTT. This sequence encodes CASSAGTLGGSPLHF.

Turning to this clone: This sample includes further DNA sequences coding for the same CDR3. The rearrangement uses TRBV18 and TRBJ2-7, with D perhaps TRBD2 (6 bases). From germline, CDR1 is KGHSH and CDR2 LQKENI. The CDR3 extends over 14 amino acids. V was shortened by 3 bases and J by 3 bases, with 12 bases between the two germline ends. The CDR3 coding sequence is TGTGCCAGCTCACCGGGACTGCAGGACTACGAGCAGTACTTC. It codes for CASSPGLQDYEQYF. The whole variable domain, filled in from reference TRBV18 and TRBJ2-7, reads NAGVMQNPRHLVRRRGQEARLRCSPMKGHSHVYWYRQLPEEGLKFMVYLQKENIIDESGMPKERFSAEFPKEGPSILRIQQVVRGDSAAYFCASSPGLQDYEQYFGPGTRLTVT.

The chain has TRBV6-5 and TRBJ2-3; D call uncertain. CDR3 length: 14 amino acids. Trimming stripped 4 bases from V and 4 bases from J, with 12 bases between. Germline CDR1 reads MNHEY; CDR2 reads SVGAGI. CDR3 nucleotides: TGTGCCAGCAGTTTAGGACGAGGCGCAGATACGCAGTATTTT. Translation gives CASSLGRGADTQYF.

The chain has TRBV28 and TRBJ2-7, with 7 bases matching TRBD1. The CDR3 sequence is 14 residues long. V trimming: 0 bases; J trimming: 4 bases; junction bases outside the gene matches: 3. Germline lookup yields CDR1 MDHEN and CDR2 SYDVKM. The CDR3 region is CASSLWRGLYEQYF. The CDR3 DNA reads TGTGCCAGCAGTTTATGGAGGGGGCTTTACGAGCAGTACTTC.

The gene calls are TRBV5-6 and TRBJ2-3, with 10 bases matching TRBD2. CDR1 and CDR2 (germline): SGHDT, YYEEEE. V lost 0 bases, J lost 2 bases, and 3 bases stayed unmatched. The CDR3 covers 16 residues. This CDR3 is CASSLGTSGPTDTQYF. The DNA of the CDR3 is TGTGCCAGCAGCTTGGGGACTAGCGGACCCACAGATACGCAGTATTTT.

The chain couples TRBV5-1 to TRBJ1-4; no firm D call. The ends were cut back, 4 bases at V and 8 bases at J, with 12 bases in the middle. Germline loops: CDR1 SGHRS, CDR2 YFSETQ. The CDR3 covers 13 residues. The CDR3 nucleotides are TGCGCCAGCAGCAAGGGTGGTGGCGAAAAACTGTTTTTT. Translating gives CASSKGGGEKLFF.

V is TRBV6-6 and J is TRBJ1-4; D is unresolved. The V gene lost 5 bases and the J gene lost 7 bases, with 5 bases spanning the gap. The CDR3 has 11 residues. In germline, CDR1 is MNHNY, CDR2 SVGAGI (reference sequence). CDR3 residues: CASSTLEKLFF. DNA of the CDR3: TGTGCCAGCAGTACCCTTGAAAAACTGTTTTTT.

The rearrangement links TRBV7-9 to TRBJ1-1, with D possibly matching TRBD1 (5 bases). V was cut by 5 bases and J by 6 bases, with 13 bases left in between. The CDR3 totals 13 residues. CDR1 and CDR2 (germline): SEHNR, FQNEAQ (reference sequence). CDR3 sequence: CASSTPRDAEAFF. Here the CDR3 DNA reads TGTGCCAGCAGCACCCCTCGGGACGCTGAAGCTTTCTTT.

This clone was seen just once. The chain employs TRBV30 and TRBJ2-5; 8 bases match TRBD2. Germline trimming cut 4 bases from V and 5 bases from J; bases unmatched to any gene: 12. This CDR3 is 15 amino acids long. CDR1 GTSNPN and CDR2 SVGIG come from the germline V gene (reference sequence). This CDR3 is CAWIPGGAPRETQYF. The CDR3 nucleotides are TGTGCCTGGATCCCGGGGGGGGCCCCGCGGGAGACCCAGTACTTC.

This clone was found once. CDR3 region: CASGEMNTEAFF. The CDR3, as DNA: TGTGCTAGTGGAGAAATGAACACTGAAGCTTTCTTT. This chain joins TRBV12-5 and TRBJ1-1; D uncertain. The V end was cut by 6 bases, the J end by 0 bases, with 5 bases between. Germline V CDR1 and CDR2: LGHNT, FRNRAP. The CDR3 covers 12 residues.

This CDR3 is CASSLGPQAGDRLSNQPQHF. CDR3 DNA sequence: TGCGCCAGCAGCTTGGGCCCCCAAGCAGGGGACAGACTTAGCAATCAGCCCCAGCATTTT. The gene calls are TRBV5-1 and TRBJ1-5, with 7 bases that match TRBD1. There are 20 residues in the CDR3. Germline V gives CDR1 SGHRS, CDR2 YFSETQ. Trimming cost V 0 bases and J 0 bases; bases outside gene matches: 15.

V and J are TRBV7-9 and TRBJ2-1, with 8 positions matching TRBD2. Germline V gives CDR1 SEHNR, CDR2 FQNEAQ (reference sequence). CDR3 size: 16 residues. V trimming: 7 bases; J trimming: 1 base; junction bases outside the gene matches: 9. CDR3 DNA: TGTGCCAGCACCCCCCGGGGACTAGGGTCCTACAATGAGCAGTTCTTC. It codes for CASTPRGLGSYNEQFF. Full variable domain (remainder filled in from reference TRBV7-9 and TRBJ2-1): DTGVSQNPRHKITKRGQNVTFRCDPISEHNRLYWYRQTLGQGPEFLTYFQNEAQLEKSRLLSDRFSAERPKGSFSTLEIQRTEQGDSAMYLCASTPRGLGSYNEQFFGPGTRLTVL.

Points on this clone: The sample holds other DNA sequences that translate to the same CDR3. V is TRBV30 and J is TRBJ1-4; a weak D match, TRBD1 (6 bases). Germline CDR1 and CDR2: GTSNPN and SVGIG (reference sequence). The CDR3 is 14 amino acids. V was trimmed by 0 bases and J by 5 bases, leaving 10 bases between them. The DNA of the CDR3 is TGTGCCTGGAGTGTAGGGGGGTCAAATGAAAAACTGTTTTTT. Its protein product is CAWSVGGSNEKLFF.

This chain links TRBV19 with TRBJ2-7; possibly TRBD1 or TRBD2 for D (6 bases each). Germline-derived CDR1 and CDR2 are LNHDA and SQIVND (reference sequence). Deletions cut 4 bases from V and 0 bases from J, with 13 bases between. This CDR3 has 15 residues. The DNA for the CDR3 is TGTGCCAGTAGTACCCAAGGGGGGAGCTCCTACGAGCAGTACTTC. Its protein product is CASSTQGGSSYEQYF.

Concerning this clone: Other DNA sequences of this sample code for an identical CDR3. CDR3 loop: CASSLDPGAGNTIYF. The CDR3 bases are TGCGCCAGCAGCTTGGACCCAGGGGCTGGAAACACCATATATTTT. The chain recombines TRBV5-1 with TRBJ1-3; a weak D match, TRBD1 (6 bases). The CDR3 spans 15 residues. V shed 0 bases and J shed 2 bases, with 9 bases lying between them. The germline V gene encodes CDR1 SGHRS and CDR2 YFSETQ.

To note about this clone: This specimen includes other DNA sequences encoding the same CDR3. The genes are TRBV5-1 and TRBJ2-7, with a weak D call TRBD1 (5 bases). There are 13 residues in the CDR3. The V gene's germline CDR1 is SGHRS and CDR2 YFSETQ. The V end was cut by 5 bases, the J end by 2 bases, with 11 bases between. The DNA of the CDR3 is TGCGCCAGCAGTCACGACAGAGCCTACGAGCAGTACTTC. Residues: CASSHDRAYEQYF.

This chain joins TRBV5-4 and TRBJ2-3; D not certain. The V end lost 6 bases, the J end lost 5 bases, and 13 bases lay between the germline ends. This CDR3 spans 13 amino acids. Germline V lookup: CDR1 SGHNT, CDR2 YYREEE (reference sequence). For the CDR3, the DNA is TGTGCCAGCACCTTTATAGGTCAAGATACGCAGTATTTT. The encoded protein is CASTFIGQDTQYF.

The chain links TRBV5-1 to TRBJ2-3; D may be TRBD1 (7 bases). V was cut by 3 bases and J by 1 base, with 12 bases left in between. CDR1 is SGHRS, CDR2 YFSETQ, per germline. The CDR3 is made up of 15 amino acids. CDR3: CASSSSGGRTDTQYF. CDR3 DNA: TGCGCCAGCAGCTCATCAGGGGGGCGCACAGATACGCAGTATTTT.

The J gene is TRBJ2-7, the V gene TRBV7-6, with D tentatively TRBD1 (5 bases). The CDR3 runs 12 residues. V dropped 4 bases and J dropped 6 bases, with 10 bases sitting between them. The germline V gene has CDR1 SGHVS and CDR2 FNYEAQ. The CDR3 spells CASSYTGSEQYF. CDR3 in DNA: TGTGCCAGCAGCTACACAGGTTCCGAGCAGTACTTC.

Written as DNA, the CDR3 is TGTGCCAGCAGCTTAGATAACGGCTACGAGCAGTACTTC. Protein: CASSLDNGYEQYF. The J gene is TRBJ2-7, the V gene TRBV7-2; D is ambiguous. Trimming removed 1 base at V and 3 bases at J, with 7 bases between. CDR3 size: 13 residues. Germline assignment: CDR1 SGHTA and CDR2 FQGNSA.

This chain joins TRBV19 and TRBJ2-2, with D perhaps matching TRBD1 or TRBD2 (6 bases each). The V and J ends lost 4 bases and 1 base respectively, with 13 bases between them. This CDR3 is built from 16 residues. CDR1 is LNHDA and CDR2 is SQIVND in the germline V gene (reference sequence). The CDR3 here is CASSTQGGGNTGELFF. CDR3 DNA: TGTGCCAGTAGTACCCAAGGAGGGGGGAACACCGGGGAGCTGTTTTTT.

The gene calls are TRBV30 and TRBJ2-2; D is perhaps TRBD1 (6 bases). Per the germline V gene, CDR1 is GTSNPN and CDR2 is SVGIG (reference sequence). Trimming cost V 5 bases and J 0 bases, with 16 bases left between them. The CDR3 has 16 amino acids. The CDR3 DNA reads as TGTGCCTGGGCCCGAGACAGGACATCGAACACCGGGGAGCTGTTTTTT. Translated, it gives CAWARDRTSNTGELFF.

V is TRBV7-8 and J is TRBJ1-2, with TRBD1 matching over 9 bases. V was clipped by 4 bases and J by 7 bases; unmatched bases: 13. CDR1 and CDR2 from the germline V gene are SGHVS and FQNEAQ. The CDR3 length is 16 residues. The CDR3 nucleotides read TGTGCCAGCAGCTCGTCCGGGGGACAGGGATTGGGTGGCTACACCTTC. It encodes CASSSSGGQGLGGYTF.

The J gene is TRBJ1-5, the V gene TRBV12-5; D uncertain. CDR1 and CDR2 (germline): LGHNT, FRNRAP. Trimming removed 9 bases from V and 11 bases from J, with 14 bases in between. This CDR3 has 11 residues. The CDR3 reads CARTPHRAQHF. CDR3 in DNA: TGTGCTAGAACCCCACATCGGGCCCAGCATTTT.

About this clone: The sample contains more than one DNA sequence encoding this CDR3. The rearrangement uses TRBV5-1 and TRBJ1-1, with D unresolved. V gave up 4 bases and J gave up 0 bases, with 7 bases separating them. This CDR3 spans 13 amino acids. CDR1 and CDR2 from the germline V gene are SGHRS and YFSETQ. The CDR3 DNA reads TGCGCCAGCAGCACTAAGATGAACACTGAAGCTTTCTTT. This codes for CASSTKMNTEAFF.